This entry lists 21 T cell receptor beta chains sequenced from one sample in a study of regulatory T cells in long-lasting Graves disease. Time point noted: newly diagnosed GD, antithyroid drugs for less than 3 months. PBMCs provided the RNA from which the TCR library was made. According to the study, TCR beta libraries were built with iRepertoire HTBI primers and CDR3-region Arm-PCR. TCRdb re-called the multiplex PCR reads through MiXCR, storing one row per CDR3 protein. This sample has about 610,000 distinct CDR3 sequences; roughly 15% occur once, and the top ten carry about 11%. The same data also contributed to another study, on T cells in Graves' hyperthyroidism and ophthalmopathy.

The specimen comprised peripheral blood mononuclear cells (PBMCs), sampled at new diagnosis, from a patient treated with antithyroid drugs. The receptors come from a man younger than 30 with Graves disease.

The chain couples TRBV20-1 to TRBJ1-4; D gene uncertain. This CDR3 contains 13 residues. CDR1 is DFQATT, CDR2 SNEGSKA, per germline (reference sequence). The V end lost 3 bases, the J end lost 8 bases, and 13 bases lay between the germline ends. CDR3 nucleotides: TGCAGTGCTAGTTACCCGGCTTTGGAAAAACTGTTTTTT. It translates to CSASYPALEKLFF.

This clonotype showed up many times. This sequence joins TRBV10-3 and TRBJ1-1; D is perhaps TRBD1 (6 bases). The CDR3 spans 13 residues. Deletions cut 8 bases from V and 4 bases from J, with 14 bases between. Looked up from germline, CDR1 is ENHRY and CDR2 is SYGVKD. This chain's CDR3 is CAIEGGGRTEAFF. The CDR3 region has the DNA TGTGCCATCGAGGGGGGGGGACGCACTGAAGCTTTCTTT.

This clonotype showed up many times. The chain combines TRBV20-1 with TRBJ2-2; 11 bases are shared with TRBD1. Losses at the gene ends were 5 bases for V and 7 bases for J; bases not matched to a gene: 3. Germline loops: CDR1 DFQATT, CDR2 SNEGSKA (reference sequence). The CDR3 totals 13 residues. This CDR3 is CSARTGGDGELFF. The CDR3 bases are TGCAGTGCTCGGACAGGGGGCGACGGGGAGCTGTTTTTT.

Notes on this clonotype: A much larger clone differs by one base, so this may be a read error. The rearrangement joins TRBV18 to TRBJ1-1; weak D call: TRBD1 (6 bases). CDR1 and CDR2 from the germline V gene are KGHSH and LQKENI. The CDR3 runs 15 residues. CDR3 in amino acids: CASSPGGGVGTEALF. The CDR3 nucleotides read TGTGCCAGCTCACCGGGGGGCGGGGTAGGCACTGAAGCTCTCTTT.

This clonotype has only a few counts. This rearrangement joins TRBV9 to TRBJ2-7; 8 bases align to TRBD2. The CDR3 contains 13 residues. Per germline, CDR1 SGDLS and CDR2 YYNGEE. V dropped 2 bases and J dropped 6; count of bases not matched to a gene: 4. The chain's CDR3 is CASSVGLVTEQYF. CDR3 DNA: TGTGCCAGCAGCGTGGGACTAGTGACCGAGCAGTACTTC.

Remarks on this clonotype: A much larger clone differs by one base, so this may be a read error. V and J are TRBV2 and TRBJ2-7; D unresolved. The CDR3 runs 14 residues. The germline V gene encodes CDR1 SNHLY and CDR2 FYNNEI. V lost 5 bases to trimming and J lost 4 bases, with 15 bases between them. The DNA of the CDR3 is TGTGCCAGCAGTTTTTCGCAGAATCTTTACGAGCAGTACTTC. As protein: CASSFSQNLYEQYF.

This clonotype appeared many times. This chain connects TRBV7-9 to TRBJ1-6; the D gene is possibly TRBD1 (5 bases). Trimming left V 5 bases short and J 8 bases short, with 16 bases between. CDR1 is SEHNR, CDR2 FQNEAQ, per germline (reference sequence). The CDR3 is made up of 15 amino acids. In DNA, the CDR3 is TGTGCCAGCAGCCGGACCGGACAAGCGGATTCACCCCTCCACTTT. This gives the protein CASSRTGQADSPLHF.

The chain has TRBV19 and TRBJ1-5; 9 bases map to TRBD1. From germline, CDR1 is LNHDA and CDR2 SQIVND (reference sequence). The CDR3 totals 16 residues. Trimming took 3 bases from V and 4 from J; bases not matched to a gene: 7. The CDR3 sequence is CASSIGQGYENQPQHF. CDR3 in DNA: TGTGCCAGTAGTATCGGACAGGGGTACGAAAATCAGCCCCAGCATTTT. The variable domain in full, with the rest retrieved from reference TRBV19 and TRBJ1-5, is DGGITQSPKYLFRKEGQNVTLSCEQNLNHDAMYWYRQDPGQGLRLIYYSQIVNDFQKGDIAEGYSVSREKKESFPLTVTSAQKNPTAFYLCASSIGQGYENQPQHFGDGTRLSIL.

This clonotype was seen at least ten times. The rearrangement uses TRBV12-3 or TRBV12-4 and TRBJ2-2; D perhaps matches TRBD2 (6 bases). This CDR3 region has 13 residues. Between the trimmed V and J ends, which lost 7 bases and 6 bases, there was a span of 12 bases. This CDR3 reads CASTLEGPGELFF. The CDR3 nucleotides read TGTGCCAGCACCCTGGAGGGGCCCGGGGAGCTGTTTTTT.

This clonotype has a count of ten or more. The J gene is TRBJ1-2, the V gene TRBV6-5; D may be TRBD1 (5 bases). The CDR3 covers 13 residues. Germline CDR1 is MNHEY and CDR2 is SVGAGI. Trimming took off 0 bases at V and 3 bases at J, with 5 bases between the two ends. CDR3 DNA sequence: TGTGCCAGCAGTTACTCCAGGGACTATGGCTACACCTTC. Translation gives CASSYSRDYGYTF.

This clonotype was picked up a small number of times. The chain employs TRBV12-3 or TRBV12-4 and TRBJ1-6; D gene uncertain. With 0 bases removed from V and 5 bases from J, the gap between germline ends came to 20 bases. The length of the CDR3 is 19 residues. The CDR3 loop reads CASSLAGSAVSPNNSPLHF. CDR3 DNA sequence: TGTGCCAGCAGTTTAGCGGGGAGCGCCGTGAGCCCAAATAATTCACCCCTCCACTTT.

This clonotype was seen more than once but under ten times. This rearrangement joins TRBV25-1 to TRBJ1-6; unclear D gene. Germline V CDR1 and CDR2: MGHDK, SYGVNS. Trimming stripped 1 base from V and 9 bases from J, with 7 bases between. CDR3 length: 13 amino acids. The CDR3: CASSESEVSPLHF. In DNA, the CDR3 is TGTGCCAGCAGTGAATCGGAGGTTTCACCCCTCCACTTT.

This clonotype has at least ten counts. The rearrangement uses TRBV28 and TRBJ2-3; the match to TRBD1 covers 7 bases. Germline trimming cut 8 bases from V and 5 bases from J; bases unmatched to any gene: 13. The CDR3 is 15 residues long. Looked up from germline, CDR1 is MDHEN and CDR2 is SYDVKM. In nucleotides, the CDR3 is TGTGCCAGCTCAGGCACAGGGGATAGGATAGATACGCAGTATTTT. Protein sequence: CASSGTGDRIDTQYF.

Concerning this clonotype itself: An end of the junction differs from the germline gene, which may be a read error. The gene calls are TRBV5-1 and TRBJ1-2; no firm D call. Looked up from germline, CDR1 is SGHRS and CDR2 is YFSETQ. This CDR3 has 16 residues. This chain's CDR3 is CASSSFGFTPGYGYTF. CDR3 coding DNA: TGTGCCAGCAGCTCTTTCGGCTTCACCCCGGGCTATGGCTACACCTTC.

This clonotype occurred a few times. This chain uses TRBV20-1 with TRBJ1-3, with a weak D call TRBD1 (5 bases). CDR1 and CDR2 (germline): DFQATT, SNEGSKA (reference sequence). V was cut by 1 base and J by 0 bases, with 10 bases left in between. This CDR3 is built from 15 residues. CDR3 region: CSARGRGISGNTIYF. In DNA form, the CDR3 reads TGCAGTGCTAGAGGCCGGGGCATCTCTGGAAACACCATATATTTT.

This clonotype has a count of ten or more. V and J are TRBV30 and TRBJ2-1; maybe TRBD2 (5 bases). The CDR3 is 11 amino acids. V was pared by 0 bases and J by 9 bases, with 6 bases between. The V gene's germline CDR1 is GTSNPN and CDR2 SVGIG (reference sequence). The CDR3 DNA is TGTGCCTGGAGTGTCGGGGTTGAGCAGTTCTTC. Its protein product is CAWSVGVEQFF.

This clonotype came up a few times. The chain combines TRBV29-1 with TRBJ2-7; D call uncertain. The germline gives CDR1 SQVTM, CDR2 ANQGSEA. V lost 3 bases, J lost 3 bases, and 9 bases lay in between. The CDR3 spans 12 residues. This CDR3 reads CSVEGNGYEQYF. The CDR3, as DNA: TGCAGCGTTGAGGGGAACGGCTACGAGCAGTACTTC.

This clonotype was found many times. The rearrangement joins TRBV2 to TRBJ2-1; 15 nucleotides agree with TRBD2. Germline V CDR1 and CDR2: SNHLY, FYNNEI. The CDR3 has 15 residues. J gave up 6 bases and V 5 bases, and 2 bases lay outside the gene matches. DNA for the CDR3: TGTGCCAGCAGTCGGGGACTAGCGGGAGGCAATGAGCAGTTCTTC. Its translation is CASSRGLAGGNEQFF.

This clonotype occurred many times. The chain couples TRBV12-3 or TRBV12-4 to TRBJ1-5; possible D gene TRBD1, 5 bases. The CDR3 has 15 amino acids. V gave up 1 base and J gave up 3 bases, with 10 bases separating them. The CDR3 sequence: CASSLGGDDNQPQHF. CDR3 DNA sequence: TGTGCCAGCAGTTTAGGGGGCGACGACAATCAGCCCCAGCATTTT.

The CDR3 region is CASSFTGETGELFF. CDR3 sequence (DNA): TGTGCCAGCAGCTTTACAGGGGAAACCGGGGAGCTGTTTTTT. The chain carries TRBV7-9 and TRBJ2-2; 7 nucleotides align to TRBD1. With V trimmed by 3 bases and J by 5 bases, 3 bases remained unmatched. Germline loops: CDR1 SEHNR, CDR2 FQNEAQ (reference sequence). The CDR3 has 14 residues.

In this sample, this clonotype turned up a few times. The rearrangement uses TRBV5-1 and TRBJ1-6; no reliable D call. This CDR3 contains 17 residues. Trimming shortened V by 0 bases and J by 7 bases, and 17 bases separated the two germline ends. CDR1 SGHRS and CDR2 YFSETQ come from the germline V gene. CDR3 loop: CASSLALGLTINSPLHF. For the CDR3, the DNA is TGCGCCAGCAGCTTGGCCCTCGGACTGACGATCAATTCACCCCTCCACTTT.